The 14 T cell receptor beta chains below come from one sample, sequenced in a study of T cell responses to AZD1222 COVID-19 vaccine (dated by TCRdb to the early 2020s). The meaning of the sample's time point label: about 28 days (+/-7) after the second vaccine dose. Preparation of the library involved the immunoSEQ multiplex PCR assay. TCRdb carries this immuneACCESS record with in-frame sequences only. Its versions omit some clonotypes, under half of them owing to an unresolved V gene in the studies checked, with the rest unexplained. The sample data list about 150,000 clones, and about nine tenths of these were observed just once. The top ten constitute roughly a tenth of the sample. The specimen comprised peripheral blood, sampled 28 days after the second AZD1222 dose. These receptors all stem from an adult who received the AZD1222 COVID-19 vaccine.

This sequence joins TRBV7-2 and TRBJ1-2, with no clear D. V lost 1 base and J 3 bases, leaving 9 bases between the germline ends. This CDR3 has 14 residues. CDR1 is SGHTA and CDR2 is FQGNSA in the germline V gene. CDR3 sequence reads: CASSLVAADYGYTF. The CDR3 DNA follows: TGTGCCAGCAGCTTAGTCGCCGCCGACTATGGCTACACCTTC.

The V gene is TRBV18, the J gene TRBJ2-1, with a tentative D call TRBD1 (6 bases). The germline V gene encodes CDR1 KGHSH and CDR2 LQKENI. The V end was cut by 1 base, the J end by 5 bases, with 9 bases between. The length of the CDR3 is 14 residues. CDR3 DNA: TGTGCCAGCTCACCACGCCGGGACAACAATGAGCAGTTCTTC. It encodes CASSPRRDNNEQFF.

CDR3 sequence reads: CASSTIGGGKLFF. For the CDR3, the DNA is TGTGCCAGCAGCACTATCGGGGGTGGGAAACTGTTTTTT. The chain has TRBV7-9 and TRBJ1-4; a weak D match, TRBD1 (5 bases). The CDR3 spans 13 residues. Germline CDR1 reads SEHNR; CDR2 reads FQNEAQ (reference sequence). Trimming removed 5 bases at V and 11 bases at J, with 15 bases between.

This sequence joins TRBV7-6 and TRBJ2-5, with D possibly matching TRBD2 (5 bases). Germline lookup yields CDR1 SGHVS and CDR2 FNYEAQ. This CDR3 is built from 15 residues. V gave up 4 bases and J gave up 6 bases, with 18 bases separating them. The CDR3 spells CASSSIRGRIQTQYF. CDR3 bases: TGTGCCAGCAGCTCAATCCGAGGGCGCATTCAGACCCAGTACTTC.

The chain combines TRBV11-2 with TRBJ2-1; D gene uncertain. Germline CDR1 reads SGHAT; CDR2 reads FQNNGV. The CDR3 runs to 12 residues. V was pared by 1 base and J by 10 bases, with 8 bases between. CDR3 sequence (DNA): TGTGCCAGCAGCTTAGGTCGAAGGGAGCAGTTCTTC. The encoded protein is CASSLGRREQFF. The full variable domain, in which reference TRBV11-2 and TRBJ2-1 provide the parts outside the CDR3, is EAGVAQSPRYKIIEKRQSVAFWCNPISGHATLYWYQQILGQGPKLLIQFQNNGVVDDSQLPKDRFSAERLKGVDSTLKIQPAKLEDSAVYLCASSLGRREQFFGPGTRLTVL.

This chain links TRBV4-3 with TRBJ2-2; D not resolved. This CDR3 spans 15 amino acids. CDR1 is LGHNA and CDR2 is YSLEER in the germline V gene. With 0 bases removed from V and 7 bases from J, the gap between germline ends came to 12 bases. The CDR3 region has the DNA TGCGCCAGCAGCCAAGAGTTGGGGTCTGGCGGGGAGCTGTTTTTT. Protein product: CASSQELGSGGELFF.

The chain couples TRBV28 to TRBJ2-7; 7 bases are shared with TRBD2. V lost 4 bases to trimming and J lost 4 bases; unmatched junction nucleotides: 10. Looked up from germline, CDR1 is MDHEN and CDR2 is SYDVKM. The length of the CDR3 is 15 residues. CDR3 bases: TGTGCCAGCAGTTCTGCTAGCGGACCTCCTTACGAGCAGTACTTC. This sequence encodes CASSSASGPPYEQYF.

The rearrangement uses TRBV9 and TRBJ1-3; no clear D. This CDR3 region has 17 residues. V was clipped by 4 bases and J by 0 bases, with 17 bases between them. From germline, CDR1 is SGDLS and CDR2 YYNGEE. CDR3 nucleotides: TGTGCCAGCAGCCCCCTAGGATCTTCGAGCTCTGGAAACACCATATATTTT. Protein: CASSPLGSSSSGNTIYF.

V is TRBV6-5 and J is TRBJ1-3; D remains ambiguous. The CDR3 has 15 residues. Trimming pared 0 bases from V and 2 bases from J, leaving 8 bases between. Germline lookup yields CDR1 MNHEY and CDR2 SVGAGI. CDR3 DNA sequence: TGTGCCAGCAGTTACTCCGCGGTAACTGGAAACACCATATATTTT. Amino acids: CASSYSAVTGNTIYF.

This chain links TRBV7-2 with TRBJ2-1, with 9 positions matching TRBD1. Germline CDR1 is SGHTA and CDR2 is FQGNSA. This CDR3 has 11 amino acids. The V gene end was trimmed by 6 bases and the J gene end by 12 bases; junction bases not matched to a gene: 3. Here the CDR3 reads CASRAGQGQFF. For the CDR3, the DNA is TGTGCCAGCAGAGCGGGACAGGGGCAGTTCTTC.

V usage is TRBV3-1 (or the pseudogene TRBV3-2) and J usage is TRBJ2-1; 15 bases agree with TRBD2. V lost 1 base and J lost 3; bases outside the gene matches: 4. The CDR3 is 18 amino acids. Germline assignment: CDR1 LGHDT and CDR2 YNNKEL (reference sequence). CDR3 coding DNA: TGTGCCAGCAGCCAAGGGACTAGCGGGAGGGCCATCTACAATGAGCAGTTCTTC. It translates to CASSQGTSGRAIYNEQFF.

The CDR3 region has the DNA TGTGCCAGCAGTTACTTTACCGGGACAGGAGGTGAAAAACTGTTTTTT. Translated, it gives CASSYFTGTGGEKLFF. The chain combines TRBV28 with TRBJ1-4, with 8 bases that match TRBD1. This CDR3 has 16 residues. Germline values: CDR1 MDHEN, CDR2 SYDVKM. The J segment lost 7 bases and the V segment lost 4 bases, leaving 11 bases of the junction unmatched.

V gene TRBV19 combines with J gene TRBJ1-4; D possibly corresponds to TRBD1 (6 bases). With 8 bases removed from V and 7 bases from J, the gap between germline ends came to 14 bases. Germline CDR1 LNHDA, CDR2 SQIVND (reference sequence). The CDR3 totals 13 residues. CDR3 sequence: CASAQGRGEKLFF. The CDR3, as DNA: TGTGCCAGTGCCCAGGGGAGGGGTGAAAAACTGTTTTTT.

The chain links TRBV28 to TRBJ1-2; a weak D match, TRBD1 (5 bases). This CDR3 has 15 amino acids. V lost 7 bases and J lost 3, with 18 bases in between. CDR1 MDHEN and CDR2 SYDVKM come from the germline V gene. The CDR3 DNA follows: TGTGCCAGCACCTCCGTCGGGACGCTCCACTATGGCTACACCTTC. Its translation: CASTSVGTLHYGYTF.